The clone carrying this T cell receptor beta chain has a count of ten or more. Source study methods: Counts of nucleated cells, estimated from reference gene primer amplification, were obtained. The protocol was immunoSEQ multiplex PCR, while the TCRdb copy is restricted to in-frame clones and leaves out a portion. The V and J calls and the clone size are those of that table, but D and trimming were determined from the DNA. The sample has 150,000 to 200,000 clones; 70% to 90% are singletons. This sample is drawn from a study of blood T cell repertoires in COVID-19. CDR1 and CDR2 (germline): SNHLY, FYNNEI. CDR3 length: 15 residues. J gave up 5 bases and V 3 bases, and 10 bases lay outside the gene matches. Participants, about 18 to 90 years old, spanned more than 20 US areas. Donors were grouped by their self-reported clinical history.

This TCR derives from a middle-aged man who had recovered from COVID-19. Material: PBMCs or T cells enriched from blood (not recorded which). The V call is TRBV2, the J call TRBJ2-7; 7 nucleotides agree with TRBD1. The CDR3 is CASSDGSGGLDEQYV. The DNA for the CDR3 is TGTGCCAGCAGTGATGGGTCAGGGGGTCTTGACGAGCAGTACGTC.